This T cell receptor beta chain was recorded in a study of beta chain features in type 1 diabetes. Of the isolated RNA, all was reverse transcribed, and so the sequenced material was expressed TCRB transcripts. The method was immunoSEQ multiplex PCR; TCRdb's version includes in-frame clones alone and lacks a portion of them. The table lists almost 350,000 clones, roughly 8% of them singletons. Germline CDR1 and CDR2: SGHTS and YDEGEE. This CDR3 has 16 residues. The V gene end was trimmed by 3 bases and the J gene end by 2 bases; junction bases not matched to a gene: 5. The sequence came from a young woman in good health. The chain uses TRBV5-8 and TRBJ1-4; 9 bases map to TRBD1. The sample was central memory CD4+ T cells from blood. The CDR3: CASSWDRDGTNEKLFF. The CDR3 DNA reads TGTGCCAGCAGCTGGGACAGGGACGGGACTAATGAAAAACTGTTTTTT.